These T cell receptor beta chains were read from a single sample in a study of PD-L1 blockade in urothelial cancer. Here immunoSEQ multiplex PCR was the method, and the copy in TCRdb shows in-frame clones only, minus some. Of around 92,000 clones in the sample, 70% to 90% were seen once. The source material was PBMCs, sampled around atezolizumab (anti-PD-L1) treatment. These receptors were collected from a woman of 80 years or more with urothelial cancer. Each CDR3 is given with its conserved first and last residue. The D gene is left open where the match is weak. Clone size appears in some rows only: once, few, many, or a class for an expanded clone.

CDR3 DNA: TGTGCCAGCTCACCCCCCAGCGGGAGTAAACATGAGCAGTTCTTC; CDR3 protein: CASSPPSGSKHEQFF; J gene: TRBJ2-1; D gene: TRBD2; V gene: TRBV18; clone size: few
CDR3 DNA: TGTGCCAGCTCACCCGGGGATACGCAGTATTTT; CDR3 protein: CASSPGDTQYF; J gene: TRBJ2-3; D gene: NA; V gene: TRBV18; clone size: NA
CDR3 DNA: TGTGCCAGCAAGGCGGGAACGCCAATATATTTT; CDR3 protein: CASKAGTPIYF; J gene: TRBJ1-3; D gene: NA; V gene: TRBV6-1; clone size: NA
CDR3 DNA: TGCAGCGTTGGGGCGGGAGGGCGTGAGCAGTACTTC; CDR3 protein: CSVGAGGREQYF; J gene: TRBJ2-7; D gene: TRBD2; V gene: TRBV29-1; clone size: NA
CDR3 DNA: TGTGCCAGCAGCGGGAACCGGGACAGGACTAGCACAGATACGCAGTATTTT; CDR3 protein: CASSGNRDRTSTDTQYF; J gene: TRBJ2-3; D gene: TRBD1; V gene: TRBV7-3; clone size: NA
CDR3 DNA: TGTGCCAGCAGTTTGGGACTAGCGGGAGTATGGGGGGAGACCCAGTACTTC; CDR3 protein: CASSLGLAGVWGETQYF; J gene: TRBJ2-5; D gene: TRBD2; V gene: TRBV28; clone size: NA
CDR3 DNA: TGTGCCATCAGGGAAAGGGAGGCCGGGGAGCTGTTTTTT; CDR3 protein: CAIREREAGELFF; J gene: TRBJ2-2; D gene: NA; V gene: TRBV10-3; clone size: NA
CDR3 DNA: TGCGCCAGCAGCACGGGAGCTGGGGCCAACGTCCTGACTTTC; CDR3 protein: CASSTGAGANVLTF; J gene: TRBJ2-6; D gene: NA; V gene: TRBV5-1; clone size: NA
CDR3 DNA: TGTGCCACCACCGGGACAGGATTCTCTGGAAACACCATATATTTT; CDR3 protein: CATTGTGFSGNTIYF; J gene: TRBJ1-3; D gene: TRBD1; V gene: TRBV15; clone size: NA
CDR3 DNA: TGCGCCAGCAGCCCAATAGCGGGAGGGAACTACGAGCAGTACTTC; CDR3 protein: CASSPIAGGNYEQYF; J gene: TRBJ2-7; D gene: TRBD2; V gene: TRBV5-1; clone size: NA
CDR3 DNA: TGTGCCAGCAGCGCTGAGGAGGGCCAGCCCCAGCATTTT; CDR3 protein: CASSAEEGQPQHF; J gene: TRBJ1-5; D gene: NA; V gene: TRBV6-4; clone size: NA
CDR3 DNA: TGTGCCAGCACCTGGGCTCATGAAAAACTGTTTTTT; CDR3 protein: CASTWAHEKLFF; J gene: TRBJ1-4; D gene: NA; V gene: TRBV6-1; clone size: few